The 18 T cell receptor beta chains listed next were all sequenced from one sample in a study of response to subunit inactivated influenza vaccine. TCRdb fed the RT-PCR reads into MiXCR, producing one record per CDR3 protein. The table shows about 500,000 distinct CDR3 sequences, with 10% to 15% occurring only once. This sample comprised PBMCs from blood, obtained about 40 days after vaccination. The receptors were gathered from a man between 50 and 59 years old who received an inactivated influenza vaccine.

The DNA of the CDR3 is TGTGCCAGCAGTCGCGTAGCGGGGTCCTACAATGAGCAGTTCTTC. Translating it yields CASSRVAGSYNEQFF. V gene TRBV6-4 combines with J gene TRBJ2-1, with TRBD2 matching over 8 bases. CDR1 and CDR2 (germline): MRHNA, SNTAGT. The V gene end was trimmed by 5 bases and the J gene end by 1 base; junction bases not matched to a gene: 4. This CDR3 spans 15 amino acids.

This clonotype has only a few counts. The rearrangement links TRBV7-3 to TRBJ2-3; 7 bases map to TRBD1. This CDR3 region has 13 residues. Trimming at V came to 4 bases and at J to 6 bases, leaving 4 bases not matched to a gene. CDR1 SGHTA and CDR2 FQGTGA come from the germline V gene. The CDR3, as DNA: TGTGCCAGCAGCTACGACAGGGCGGATACGCAGTATTTT. It codes for CASSYDRADTQYF.

The CDR3 coding sequence is TGTGCCAGCACGGTTAGCAATCAGCCCCAGCATTTT. Protein: CASTVSNQPQHF. V usage is TRBV7-9 and J usage is TRBJ1-5, with unresolved D. The germline V and J ends were trimmed by 7 bases and 0 bases, with 4 bases remaining between them. The germline V gene encodes CDR1 SEHNR and CDR2 FQNEAQ (reference sequence). The CDR3 is made up of 12 amino acids.

This clonotype was recorded many times. V gene TRBV29-1 combines with J gene TRBJ2-5, with D tentatively TRBD1 or TRBD2 (5 bases each). The germline V and J ends were trimmed by 4 bases and 5 bases, with 14 bases remaining between them. The CDR3 length is 13 residues. Germline CDR1 reads SQVTM; CDR2 reads ANQGSEA. CDR3 sequence reads: CSVAVVWGETQYF. The CDR3 DNA reads as TGCAGCGTTGCGGTGGTCTGGGGGGAGACCCAGTACTTC.

The V gene is TRBV3-1, the J gene TRBJ2-7; 9 bases line up with TRBD1. CDR3 length equals 16 residues. Germline V CDR1 and CDR2: LGHDT, YNNKEL (reference sequence). With V trimmed by 5 bases and J by 2 bases, 10 bases remained unmatched. CDR3: CASSGTTGGGTYEQYF. The CDR3 region has the DNA TGTGCCAGCAGCGGGACAACAGGGGGCGGTACCTACGAGCAGTACTTC.

This clonotype was seen a few times. This chain joins TRBV29-1 and TRBJ1-1, with 9 bases lining up with TRBD1. Germline assignment: CDR1 SQVTM and CDR2 ANQGSEA. V lost 6 bases to trimming and J lost 4 bases; unmatched junction nucleotides: 3. CDR3 length: 12 residues. The CDR3 coding sequence is TGCAGCGTACAGGGGGCCCCCACTGAAGCTTTCTTT. Encoded protein: CSVQGAPTEAFF.

Of note for this clonotype: One junction end does not reproduce the germline sequence, and a read error may be involved. J is TRBJ2-1 and V is TRBV29-1; D gene unclear. The CDR3 runs to 14 residues. Per the germline V gene, CDR1 is SQVTM and CDR2 is ANQGSEA. CDR3 in DNA: TGCAGCGTTGAGGTCCGTTACTCCTGCAATGAGCAGTTCTTC. This translates into CSVEVRYSCNEQFF.

The chain recombines TRBV7-2 with TRBJ2-1, with D possibly matching TRBD1 (5 bases). The CDR3 runs 12 residues. Deletions cut 5 bases from V and 8 bases from J, with 10 bases between. Germline CDR1 SGHTA, CDR2 FQGNSA. The CDR3 spells CASSLRGYEQFF. In nucleotides, the CDR3 is TGTGCCAGCAGCCTTAGGGGATATGAGCAGTTCTTC.

This clonotype was detected a few times. The chain is built from TRBV10-3 and TRBJ2-1, with a weak D call TRBD2 (6 bases). The germline V gene has CDR1 ENHRY and CDR2 SYGVKD. V lost 9 bases, J lost 4 bases, and 22 bases lay in between. CDR3 length: 16 amino acids. The CDR3 DNA reads TGTGCCATTCGGGGAGGCGTCAGTGGGGTATACAATGAGCAGTTCTTC. Translation: CAIRGGVSGVYNEQFF.

As concerns this clonotype: A read error may account for a junction end that differs from germline. This chain joins TRBV24-1 and TRBJ2-1; D is perhaps TRBD1 (5 bases). The germline gives CDR1 KGHDR, CDR2 SFDVKD. The CDR3 runs 15 residues. This CDR3 is CATSDLSRVGNEQFF. The CDR3 nucleotides are TGTGCCACAAGTGATTTAAGCAGGGTGGGCAATGAGCAGTTCTTC.

This chain connects TRBV5-6 to TRBJ1-2; no reliable D call. V was cut by 6 bases and J by 1 base, with 10 bases left in between. Germline assignment: CDR1 SGHDT and CDR2 YYEEEE. The CDR3 is 13 residues long. DNA for the CDR3: TGTGCCAGCAACATGGAGTTTAACTATGGCTACACCTTC. This translates into CASNMEFNYGYTF.

Many counts were recorded for this clonotype. This sequence joins TRBV6-5 and TRBJ2-1; D gene ambiguous. The CDR3 is made up of 14 amino acids. In germline, CDR1 is MNHEY, CDR2 SVGAGI. The ends were cut back, 2 bases at V and 2 bases at J, with 7 bases in the middle. The CDR3 loop reads CASSYRATYNEQFF. The CDR3 region has the DNA TGTGCCAGCAGTTACAGGGCCACCTACAATGAGCAGTTCTTC.

The table lists this clonotype with many counts. The chain combines TRBV10-2 with TRBJ2-5, with a weak D call TRBD1 (6 bases). V shed 3 bases and J shed 0 bases, with 8 bases lying between them. This CDR3 is 14 amino acids long. Germline V CDR1 and CDR2: WSHSY, SAAADI. The CDR3 DNA reads as TGCGCCAGCAGTGACAGGGGTTACCAAGAGACCCAGTACTTC. This encodes CASSDRGYQETQYF.

This clonotype has a count of ten or more. The chain links TRBV20-1 to TRBJ2-5; TRBD1 agrees at 9 bases. The CDR3 consists of 15 residues. Trimming removed 6 bases from V and 4 bases from J; junction bases left unmatched: 12. Germline V lookup: CDR1 DFQATT, CDR2 SNEGSKA (reference sequence). CDR3 nucleotides: TGCAGTGCCGGAGGACAGGGGAATTTTCGAGAGACCCAGTACTTC. It codes for CSAGGQGNFRETQYF.

This clonotype has only a few counts. The chain recombines TRBV5-1 with TRBJ1-2; D is unresolved. Germline V CDR1 and CDR2: SGHRS, YFSETQ. Deletions cut 4 bases from V and 0 bases from J, with 10 bases between. This CDR3 comprises 14 residues. The CDR3 nucleotides read TGCGCCAGCAGCGCCTCAGGCCCTAACTATGGCTACACCTTC. Its protein is CASSASGPNYGYTF. Based on the CDR3 plus reference TRBV5-1 and TRBJ1-2, the full variable domain is KAGVTQTPRYLIKTRGQQVTLSCSPISGHRSVSWYQQTPGQGLQFLFEYFSETQRNKGNFPGRFSGRQFSNSRSEMNVSTLELGDSALYLCASSASGPNYGYTFGSGTRLTVV.

This clonotype was seen a few times. This rearrangement joins TRBV7-6 to TRBJ2-2, with D perhaps matching TRBD1 or TRBD2 (6 bases each). Germline V gene data show CDR1 as SGHVS and CDR2 as FNYEAQ. Trimming removed 5 bases at V and 0 bases at J, with 10 bases between. The CDR3 length is 15 residues. The CDR3 loop reads CASSAGHPNTGELFF. CDR3 nucleotides: TGTGCCAGCAGCGCGGGACACCCGAACACCGGGGAGCTGTTTTTT. The variable domain in full, with the rest retrieved from reference TRBV7-6 and TRBJ2-2, is GAGVSQSPRYKVTKRGQDVALRCDPISGHVSLYWYRQALGQGPEFLTYFNYEAQQDKSGLPNDRFSAERPEGSISTLTIQRTEQRDSAMYRCASSAGHPNTGELFFGEGSRLTVL.

This clonotype has only a few counts. CDR3 sequence (DNA): TGTGCCAGCAGTTTTAGGCAGGGAAACATTCAGTACTTC. Translating gives CASSFRQGNIQYF. The chain employs TRBV28 and TRBJ2-4; D possibly corresponds to TRBD1 (5 bases). Germline values: CDR1 MDHEN, CDR2 SYDVKM. The CDR3 consists of 13 residues. The V and J ends lost 3 bases and 6 bases respectively, with 9 bases between them.

This clonotype was counted between two and nine times. The V and J genes are TRBV7-2 and TRBJ1-5; D gene unclear. Trimming took 2 bases from V and 0 from J, leaving 8 bases between them. Germline-derived CDR1 and CDR2 are SGHTA and FQGNSA. This CDR3 has 15 amino acids. CDR3 sequence reads: CASSLNWRSNQPQHF. For the CDR3, the DNA is TGTGCCAGCAGCTTAAACTGGCGTAGCAATCAGCCCCAGCATTTT. Based on the CDR3 plus reference TRBV7-2 and TRBJ1-5, the full variable domain is GAGVSQSPSNKVTEKGKDVELRCDPISGHTALYWYRQSLGQGLEFLIYFQGNSAPDKSGLPSDRFSAERTGGSVSTLTIQRTQQEDSAVYLCASSLNWRSNQPQHFGDGTRLSIL.